These T cell receptor beta chains were read from a single sample in a study of beta chain features in type 1 diabetes. TCRdb's copy holds only in-frame clones and misses some; the assay was immunoSEQ multiplex PCR. The sample consists of more than 250,000 clones, roughly 22% of them appearing once. Sequenced: naive CD4+ T cells from blood. Every receptor here comes from a woman in her forties with type 1 diabetes. Both conserved end residues are part of each CDR3. The D gene is left open where the match is weak. Part of the rows lack a size; the others show once, few, many or a class for expanded clones.

TRBV4-1	few	-	TRBJ1-1	CASSWGPNTEAFF	TGCGCCAGCAGCTGGGGCCCGAACACTGAAGCTTTCTTT
TRBV19	-	-	TRBJ1-4	CASSMRQPTWGEKLFF	TGTGCCAGTAGTATGCGACAGCCCACCTGGGGCGAAAAACTGTTTTTT
TRBV2	few	-	TRBJ2-4	CASLGERLDIQYF	TGTGCCAGCTTGGGAGAACGCCTGGACATTCAGTACTTC
TRBV5-4	-	TRBD2	TRBJ2-7	CASSPTGTTPYEQYF	TGTGCCAGCAGCCCCACCGGGACTACGCCGTACGAGCAGTACTTC
TRBV18	-	-	TRBJ2-7	CASSPPGVASYEQYF	TGTGCCAGCTCACCCCCCGGGGTCGCCTCCTACGAGCAGTACTTC
TRBV5-6	few	-	TRBJ1-2	CASSFWQGNGYTF	TGTGCCAGCAGCTTCTGGCAGGGGAACGGCTACACCTTC
TRBV5-6	few	-	TRBJ2-2	CASSSTGKGTGELFF	TGTGCCAGCAGCTCGACAGGCAAGGGCACCGGGGAGCTGTTTTTT
TRBV4-2	few	TRBD2	TRBJ2-2	CASSQGEGGTGELFF	TGTGCCAGCAGCCAAGGGGAGGGAGGTACCGGGGAGCTGTTTTTT
TRBV30	few	-	TRBJ2-1	CAWSRTGFGQFF	TGTGCCTGGAGTCGCACAGGGTTCGGGCAGTTCTTC
TRBV6-5	-	-	TRBJ1-2	CASSYSIGGQGYGYTF	TGTGCCAGCAGTTACTCGATCGGGGGGCAGGGCTATGGCTACACCTTC